The clone carrying this T cell receptor beta chain was seen only a few times. Antigen: not known. These data originate in a study of cytomegalovirus exposure and HLA in healthy donors. Findings and limits, study-wide: Productive rates of about 90% or about 30% were seen for most TCR beta V segments in an earlier analysis.

Though nominally healthy at sampling, donors likely had unrecorded immune exposures. Per germline, CDR1 LGHNA and CDR2 YSLEER. The V end was cut by 3 bases, the J end by 8 bases, with 17 bases between. The CDR3 runs 16 residues. PCR primers comprised 60 Vbeta and 13 Jbeta primers. The repertoire was sequenced with immunoSEQ multiplex PCR; TCRdb's copy has only in-frame clones and lacks some. The repertoire holds approximately 110,000 clones, with approximately 14% as singletons. The sample taken for sequencing was PBMCs. The V gene is TRBV4-3, the J gene TRBJ1-6, with D maybe TRBD1 (6 bases). The clonotype was recovered from a female donor in good health and CMV-seronegative. CDR3 region: CASSHGVGQSYSPLHF. Here the CDR3 DNA reads TGCGCCAGCAGCCATGGCGTTGGACAGAGTTATTCACCCCTCCACTTT.